Presented here are 13 T cell receptor beta chains from one specimen sequenced in a study of control samples from healthy donors and cancer patients. TCRdb's copy holds only in-frame clones and misses some; the assay was immunoSEQ multiplex PCR. The sample holds around 200,000 clones, just under 95% seen once. Sequenced input: blood. All receptors come from a man over 45 in good health.

This clone is a singleton in its sample. The gene calls are TRBV5-4 and TRBJ2-3; unclear D gene. Germline assignment: CDR1 SGHNT and CDR2 YYREEE (reference sequence). Trimming removed 2 bases from V and 2 bases from J, with 9 bases in between. The CDR3 runs to 14 residues. The CDR3 spells CASSFDTPTDTQYF. The CDR3 bases are TGTGCCAGCAGCTTTGACACCCCCACAGATACGCAGTATTTT.

The chain carries TRBV5-4 and TRBJ2-7; TRBD2 aligns across 10 bases. Germline V gene lookup returns CDR1 SGHNT and CDR2 YYREEE (reference sequence). The V and J ends lost 7 bases and 1 base, in that order; junction bases with no gene match: 5. The CDR3 totals 14 residues. The CDR3 is CASRPSGGSYEQYV. CDR3 nucleotides: TGTGCCAGCCGACCTAGCGGGGGTTCCTACGAGCAGTACGTC.

The V call is TRBV5-4, the J call TRBJ2-1; 12 bases agree with TRBD2. CDR1 and CDR2 (germline): SGHNT, YYREEE (reference sequence). The CDR3 is made up of 16 amino acids. V trimming: 3 bases; J trimming: 6 bases; junction bases outside the gene matches: 7. CDR3: CASSYKLAGGSNEQFF. CDR3 DNA: TGTGCCAGCAGCTACAAACTAGCGGGGGGTTCCAATGAGCAGTTCTTC.

The genes are TRBV10-3 and TRBJ2-1, with no clear D. The CDR3 consists of 17 residues. Germline V gives CDR1 ENHRY, CDR2 SYGVKD. V was clipped by 0 bases and J by 0 bases, with 12 bases between them. CDR3: CAISESRTLSSYNEQFF. CDR3 coding DNA: TGTGCCATCAGTGAGTCGCGGACCCTGAGCTCCTACAATGAGCAGTTCTTC.

This chain links TRBV5-6 with TRBJ1-5, with D possibly matching TRBD1 (5 bases). Trimming removed 4 bases from V and 2 bases from J, with 7 bases in between. The CDR3 is 13 amino acids. The germline gives CDR1 SGHDT, CDR2 YYEEEE. Here the CDR3 DNA reads TGTGCCAGCAGCCGAGGGGGCAATCAGCCCCAGCATTTT. Its protein product is CASSRGGNQPQHF. The variable domain in full, completed from reference TRBV5-6 and TRBJ1-5, reads DAGVTQSPTHLIKTRGQQVTLRCSPKSGHDTVSWYQQALGQGPQFIFQYYEEEERQRGNFPDRFSGHQFPNYSSELNVNALLLGDSALYLCASSRGGNQPQHFGDGTRLSIL.

V gene TRBV9 combines with J gene TRBJ2-1; D might be TRBD1 or TRBD2, each matching 5 bases. V was shortened by 4 bases and J by 7 bases, with 18 bases between the two germline ends. CDR3 length equals 15 residues. Per the germline V gene, CDR1 is SGDLS and CDR2 is YYNGEE. CDR3 bases: TGTGCCAGCAGCTCCAGCGGCCTCTGGGGGAATGAGCAGTTCTTC. Protein sequence: CASSSSGLWGNEQFF.

The chain combines TRBV5-8 with TRBJ1-1; possibly TRBD1 for D (5 bases). CDR1 is SGHTS, CDR2 YDEGEE, per germline. The CDR3 consists of 14 residues. Trimming removed 3 bases from V and 0 bases from J, with 9 bases in between. This chain's CDR3 is CASSWGVLNTEAFF. In nucleotides, the CDR3 is TGTGCCAGCAGCTGGGGGGTACTGAACACTGAAGCTTTCTTT.

The chain has TRBV25-1 and TRBJ1-2, with D perhaps matching TRBD1 (6 bases). V gave up 3 bases and J gave up 7 bases, with 18 bases separating them. CDR1 is MGHDK, CDR2 SYGVNS, per germline. The CDR3 contains 15 residues. CDR3 DNA sequence: TGTGCCAGCAGTGAGTCGACAGGTTTTAAGGGTGGCTACACCTTC. Its protein is CASSESTGFKGGYTF.

The rearrangement uses TRBV18 and TRBJ1-2; a possible D gene is TRBD1 (5 bases). This CDR3 comprises 17 residues. V was cut by 2 bases and J by 0 bases, with 16 bases left in between. Germline values: CDR1 KGHSH, CDR2 LQKENI. The CDR3, as DNA: TGTGCCAGCTCACCAGGTGGGGCCTCAATCCCTAACTATGGCTACACCTTC. Its protein is CASSPGGASIPNYGYTF.

The chain recombines TRBV6-1 with TRBJ1-1, with D unresolved. The V gene's germline CDR1 is MNHNS and CDR2 SASEGT. CDR3 length equals 12 residues. V was clipped by 3 bases and J by 7 bases, with 9 bases between them. The CDR3 DNA reads TGTGCCAGCAGTGACCCAGGTCGTGAAGCTTTCTTT. Translating it yields CASSDPGREAFF.

The V gene is TRBV11-2, the J gene TRBJ2-1; TRBD2 agrees at 8 bases. In germline, CDR1 is SGHAT, CDR2 FQNNGV. The CDR3 is made up of 18 amino acids. Trimming cost V 2 bases and J 6 bases; bases outside gene matches: 15. The CDR3 DNA sequence: TGTGCCAGCAGCTTAAGCCGATACGGACTAGCTCGGGTCAATGAGCAGTTCTTC. It yields the protein CASSLSRYGLARVNEQFF.

The rearrangement joins TRBV7-7 to TRBJ2-5, with a weak D call TRBD2 (6 bases). The CDR3 runs 14 residues. The V gene lost 3 bases and the J gene lost 2 bases, with 10 bases spanning the gap. Germline V gene sequence: CDR1 SSHAT, CDR2 FNYEAQ (reference sequence). The CDR3 reads CASSLGGSQETQYF. For the CDR3, the DNA is TGTGCCAGCAGCTTGGGGGGTTCTCAAGAGACCCAGTACTTC. The whole variable domain, remainder taken from reference TRBV7-7 and TRBJ2-5, is GAGVSQSPRYKVTKRGQDVTLRCDPISSHATLYWYQQALGQGPEFLTYFNYEAQPDKSGLPSDRFSAERPEGSISTLTIQRTEQRDSAMYRCASSLGGSQETQYFGPGTRLLVL.

This clone was recorded a few times. The rearrangement links TRBV9 to TRBJ2-2, with TRBD2 matching over 7 bases. Germline-derived CDR1 and CDR2 are SGDLS and YYNGEE. Unmatched junction bases numbered 7, after V lost 1 base and J lost 7 bases. This CDR3 is 15 amino acids long. CDR3 protein: CASSVLPGGGGELFF. The CDR3 nucleotides are TGTGCCAGCAGCGTACTCCCGGGGGGTGGCGGGGAGCTGTTTTTT.